The 10 T cell receptor beta chains below all came from one sample that was sequenced in a study of regulatory T cells in long-lasting Graves disease. To make TCR beta libraries, researchers used iRepertoire HTBI primers and Arm-PCR of CDR3 regions. TCRdb reprocessed the multiplex PCR reads with MiXCR, giving one entry per CDR3 protein. The table includes about 500,000 distinct CDR3 sequences, about 12% detected once. Time point specified: newly diagnosed GD, antithyroid drugs for less than 3 months. RNA extracted from PBMCs served as the sequencing template. These sequences were also reported in another study, on T cells in Graves' hyperthyroidism and ophthalmopathy.

The sequences come from peripheral blood mononuclear cells (PBMCs), collected at new diagnosis, from a patient treated with antithyroid drugs. These receptors came from a woman aged 25 to 39 with Graves disease.

The chain joins TRBV7-9 to TRBJ2-3; possibly TRBD2 for D (5 bases). Germline V gene sequence: CDR1 SEHNR, CDR2 FQNEAQ (reference sequence). The CDR3 contains 15 residues. Trimming cost V 5 bases and J 2 bases, with 14 bases left between them. The CDR3 protein is CASSNGNTYTDTQYF. CDR3 DNA sequence: TGTGCCAGCAGCAACGGGAACACTTACACAGATACGCAGTATTTT.

The V and J genes are TRBV6-1 and TRBJ2-4; 10 bases match TRBD1. The V segment lost 2 bases and the J segment 3 bases; nucleotides outside the gene matches: 4. Germline loops: CDR1 MNHNS, CDR2 SASEGT. CDR3 length equals 16 residues. CDR3 sequence (DNA): TGTGCCAGCAGTGAACAGGGACAGGGGAACAAAAACATTCAGTACTTC. Translating gives CASSEQGQGNKNIQYF.

This clonotype has ten or more counts. The J gene is TRBJ1-4, the V gene TRBV4-1; D is undetermined. The CDR3 runs 16 residues. From germline, CDR1 is MGHRA and CDR2 YSYEKL. V lost 0 bases, J lost 11 bases, and 19 bases lay in between. In DNA form, the CDR3 reads TGCGCCAGCAGCCAAGAACCTCCACCCCTCGCGGTTAAACTGTTTTTT. Residues: CASSQEPPPLAVKLFF.

As for this clonotype: A clone one base away is much larger, so this may be a read error. The rearrangement links TRBV7-2 to TRBJ1-2, with D perhaps TRBD1 (5 bases). The length of the CDR3 is 14 residues. Germline lookup yields CDR1 SGHTA and CDR2 FQGNSA. CDR3 DNA sequence: TGTGCCAGCAGCTTATTTCGGGGCCAGTGGGGCTACATCTTC. Residues: CASSLFRGQWGYIF. Full variable domain (missing parts from reference TRBV7-2 and TRBJ1-2): GAGVSQSPSNKVTEKGKDVELRCDPISGHTALYWYRQSLGQGLEFLIYFQGNSAPDKSGLPSDRFSAERTGGSVSTLTIQRTQQEDSAVYLCASSLFRGQWGYIFGSGTRLTVV.

The DNA of the CDR3 is TGTGCCAGTAGTGACACGCATAGCAATCAGCCCCAGCATTTT. Its translation is CASSDTHSNQPQHF. The genes are TRBV19 and TRBJ1-5, with unresolved D. Trimming removed 5 bases at V and 0 bases at J, with 8 bases between. This CDR3 spans 14 amino acids. CDR1 and CDR2 (germline): LNHDA, SQIVND (reference sequence).

This clonotype was observed many times. The CDR3 loop reads CASSLPQGPNEKLFF. The CDR3 nucleotides read TGTGCCAGCAGCCTCCCCCAGGGGCCTAATGAAAAACTGTTTTTT. V and J are TRBV5-5 and TRBJ1-4, with D possibly TRBD1 on 6 matching bases. V lost 4 bases, J lost 3 bases, and 13 bases lay in between. This CDR3 region has 15 residues. Germline V gives CDR1 SGHKS, CDR2 YYEKEE (reference sequence).

This clonotype was seen at least ten times. This chain uses TRBV11-2 with TRBJ2-1, with a tentative D call TRBD2 (5 bases). V lost 1 base and J 3 bases, leaving 7 bases between the germline ends. CDR1 is SGHAT and CDR2 is FQNNGV in the germline V gene. The CDR3 sequence is 14 residues long. The CDR3 nucleotides are TGTGCCAGCAGCTTAGTAGGACTCTACAATGAGCAGTTCTTC. Protein: CASSLVGLYNEQFF.

This clonotype was seen ten or more times. The rearrangement links TRBV2 to TRBJ2-5; 13 nucleotides align to TRBD2. V shed 11 bases, J shed 5 bases, and the junction held 11 bases outside the gene matches. The V gene's germline CDR1 is SNHLY and CDR2 FYNNEI. The CDR3 has 15 residues. CDR3 sequence (DNA): TGTGCCGGAAGCGGGGGACTAGCGGGACGCGAGACCCAGTACTTC. This encodes CAGSGGLAGRETQYF.

This clonotype was counted many times. The chain combines TRBV10-3 with TRBJ2-1; 10 positions agree with TRBD2. The trim removed 7 bases at V and 6 bases at J, leaving 3 bases unmatched. Germline V gives CDR1 ENHRY, CDR2 SYGVKD. This CDR3 is built from 13 residues. CDR3 residues: CAITEREGNEQFF. CDR3 in DNA: TGTGCCATCACCGAGCGGGAGGGCAATGAGCAGTTCTTC.

This clonotype was counted only a few times. V and J are TRBV2 and TRBJ1-1, with TRBD1 as a possible D gene (5 bases). Trimming left V 6 bases short and J 4 bases short, with 21 bases between. CDR1 and CDR2 from the germline V gene are SNHLY and FYNNEI. The CDR3 extends over 16 amino acids. CDR3 DNA sequence: TGTGCCAGCAGCAGGAGTGATCCAGGGCGATTCACTGAAGCTTTCTTT. Translating gives CASSRSDPGRFTEAFF.